This TCR beta chain was found in a study of cytotoxic CD8 clonotypes in ibrutinib-treated CLL. Study at large: Responses: some 25 partial, 2 complete; after median approximately six years, roughly 14 stayed remitted, approximately twelve progressed. Patients gave response samples after a median roughly 11 months of treatment, range 6 to 36. Study results and caveats: The public clonotypes identified were infrequent and showed contraction or stability on treatment.

This table comes from immunoSEQ multiplex PCR, and its TCRdb copy is limited to in-frame clones, with some not included. The sample carries roughly 300,000 clones, around 76% recorded once. For this clone: Antigen specificity is unknown.

The CDR3 spans 16 residues. Germline-derived CDR1 and CDR2 are SGHTA and FQGNSA. Trimming took 5 bases from V and 4 from J, leaving 20 bases between them. The receptor was derived from a human donor with chronic lymphocytic leukemia. This sample comprised PBMCs, obtained at disease progression, from a patient treated with ibrutinib. The gene calls are TRBV7-2 and TRBJ1-2, with D possibly matching TRBD1 (5 bases). CDR3 region: CASSLGWGRASYGYTF. CDR3 DNA sequence: TGTGCCAGCAGCCTAGGGTGGGGCAGGGCTAGCTATGGCTACACCTTC.